This TCR beta chain was identified during a study of radiotherapy plus CTLA-4 blockade in lung cancer (dated by TCRdb to between 2017 and 2018). Study-wide context: Objective responses occurred in 18% of enrolled patients, and 30% to 35% achieved disease control. General findings and caveats noted by the study authors: The strongest predictors of response, as reported, were early dynamic changes in blood T cell clones along with a rise in serum interferon-beta after radiation. After treatment with radiotherapy and ipilimumab, TCR clones that originated in tumors expanded in peripheral blood.

The study evaluated CTLA-4 blockade (ipilimumab) given together with focal radiation therapy in patients who had chemo-refractory metastatic non-small-cell lung cancer. Note on this clone: Its binding antigen is unknown. No quality values exist for individual bases; no much larger clone is one base distant.

Receptors were amplified or captured by the immunoSEQ multiplex PCR assay. This immuneACCESS table, as held by TCRdb, lists in-frame sequences with V and J called but not all clones. Of the missing ones, under half trace to an unresolved V gene in checked studies; the others have no known cause. For this sample the table gives 45,000 to 55,000 clones, of which less than 90% were detected only once. The leading ten clones occupy 15% to 20% of the sample. Including the terminal cysteine and phenylalanine, the CDR3 comprises 14 residues. This entry keeps only the CDR3 DNA: 42 bases, framed from base 1. Looking up the germline V gene (reference sequence) yields CDR1 MNHNY and CDR2 SVGAGI. Compared with germline, V lacks 7 bases and J lacks 9 bases; bases without a gene match: 8.

This TCR derives from a human donor with non-small cell lung cancer that progressed on radiotherapy plus ipilimumab. Some clones in this sample may be carry-over from other donors' samples. The chain is encoded by TRBV6-6 joined to TRBJ2-1; TRBD2 matches 11 bases in the middle. This specimen was peripheral blood, taken from a patient treated with radiotherapy plus ipilimumab. The CDR3 protein sequence reads: CASKLAGELTEQFF. The nucleotide sequence reads TGTGCCAGCAAACTAGCGGGAGAATTAACTGAGCAGTTCTTC.